Below, one TCR beta chain is given with its context. Its antigen is currently not known. From each donor, an approximately 2.5 ml peripheral blood sample was drawn into PAXgene tubes and stored at -80 degrees C. Without T cell sorting, total RNA was isolated from whole blood using the PAXgene blood miRNA kit on an automated QIAcube. Peripheral blood from monozygotic twin pairs concordant or discordant for inflammatory bowel disease was subjected to deep TCRalpha and TCRbeta repertoire profiling with unique molecular barcoding. Smoking habits were recorded for all twin pairs, and individuals were classified as current, former or never smokers. Libraries were prepared through 5' RACE. The input for every TCR library was 3,500 to 4,000 ng of total RNA. For each sample, cDNA synthesis was carried out in eight separate reactions using SMARTScribe reverse transcriptase. Unique molecular identifiers containing a 6-nucleotide sample barcode were introduced through template switching during cDNA synthesis. Two nested PCRs of around 16 and 10 cycles amplified the TCRalpha and TCRbeta cDNA, and bead purification followed each PCR. Before amplification, the cDNA was both treated with uracil DNA-glycosylase and purified with the QIAquick PCR purification kit. The second PCR added Illumina TruSeq-compatible adapters along with sample-specific barcodes. Library quality and concentration were assessed using TapeStation and Qubit, and approximately 5 ng of each library was pooled. Sequencing of pooled libraries was carried out on an Illumina HiSeq2500 single-index Rapid Run using 2 x 100 bp reads and custom sequencing primers. As for the original processing: UMI-based consensus assembly with MiGEC version 1.2.6 was used to correct PCR and sequencing errors. MiXCR version 2.1.1 was used to carry out V(D)J alignment, clonotype assembly and CDR3 extraction. Gene usage, clonotype sharing and MAIT/NKT TCR abundance were normalised by analysing the top 1000, 10 000 and 20 000 clonotypes per sample. After downsampling to 27 000 UMIs, diversity was calculated as the inverse Simpson index using the vegan R package. Paired Mann-Whitney U tests were applied to discordant twin pairs, and Benjamini-Hochberg correction was used for multiple testing. Reads reprocessed by TCRdb are summarized as one entry per CDR3 protein sequence, and DNA is absent. The V and J calls were not made by the authors but by TCRdb's processing. The sample's own table lists some 170,000 distinct CDR3 sequences. The ten largest clones add up to approximately 2.4% of the sample.

This record comes from a study of monozygotic twins with inflammatory bowel disease (dated by TCRdb to about 2019). About the investigation overall: The complete study included about 30 monozygotic twin pairs: 19 IBD-discordant Danish pairs and nine German pairs, of which four were IBD-concordant and five were IBD-discordant. Disease-associated traits were sought mainly through comparisons between IBD patients and their genetically identical healthy co-twins within discordant pairs. Each individual had, on average, about 151 000 unique TCRalpha sequences and 181 000 unique TCRbeta sequences available for analysis.

What the work shows at the level of the full study, not this receptor alone: Different T cell subtypes could not be distinguished in the analysis. Because patients received different immunosuppressive treatments, the repertoires may have picked up extra background noise and variability between individuals. The results gave no support for a single strong signal or clonotype linked to IBD. Compared with healthy twins, IBD patients shared fewer clonotypes with other individuals, and the difference was most pronounced in patients with signs of disease activity. Repertoire similarity did not differ between concordant and discordant twins, possibly due to limited statistical power. A decrease in TCRbeta repertoire diversity, as measured by inverse Simpson index, was observed in IBD patients compared with their healthy co-twins.

Taken from cysteine to phenylalanine, the CDR3 has 14 residues. DNA is not recorded here. From a lookup of the germline V gene (reference sequence), CDR1 and CDR2 are LNHDA and SQIVND. Sequencing was performed on blood. The V gene is TRBV19 and the J gene is TRBJ1-2; the D call of TRBD1 rests on TCRdb alone, since no DNA is present to check it. The receptor was derived from a human donor with ulcerative colitis or Crohn's disease, or a healthy co-twin of an affected twin (not recorded which). This receptor has the CDR3 CASSNRDTGYGYTF.